These T cell receptor beta chains were read from a single sample in a study of T cell responses to AZD1222 COVID-19 vaccine. Profiling relied on immunoSEQ multiplex PCR, and the TCRdb table lists in-frame clones only, not all of them. Here the sample spans about 160,000 clones, 80% to 90% being singletons. This specimen consisted of peripheral blood, obtained on day 0 of AZD1222 vaccination. The receptors stem from an adult in good health. CDR3s leave out the opening cysteine and the closing phenylalanine or tryptophan. A D gene is named only where the DNA matches it firmly.

j_gene | d_gene | v_gene | len | CDR3aa
TRBJ1-1 | TRBD1 | TRBV7-9 | 13 | ASSSGQGLNTEAF
TRBJ1-5 | - | TRBV7-8 | 13 | ASSLEYNSNQPQH
TRBJ2-3 | TRBD2 | TRBV5-5 | 14 | ASSLGTSGSTDTQY
TRBJ1-2 | TRBD1 | TRBV27 | 13 | ASSPRDRGFYGYT
TRBJ1-6 | - | TRBV7-3 | 12 | ASSLNRDDSPLH
TRBJ1-1 | TRBD1 | TRBV7-2 | 12 | ASSTTGGFTEAF
TRBJ2-3 | - | TRBV27 | 13 | ASSLFRGSTDTQY
TRBJ1-1 | - | TRBV10-3 | 10 | ATRGVNTEAF
TRBJ2-5 | TRBD1 | TRBV28 | 11 | ASSTGVQETQY
TRBJ1-5 | TRBD1 | TRBV5-5 | 13 | ASSQQGAGNQPQH
TRBJ2-3 | TRBD2 | TRBV7-6 | 14 | ASSFGTSGATDTQY
TRBJ2-3 | - | TRBV6-1 | 13 | ASSEADRLLGTQY
TRBJ1-4 | - | TRBV28 | 10 | ASSPRVEKLF
TRBJ1-3 | TRBD1 | TRBV19 | 13 | ASSGTDISGNTIY
TRBJ2-3 | TRBD2 | TRBV10-3 | 15 | AISDLAGKTSTDTQY
TRBJ1-2 | - | TRBV7-3 | 13 | ASSPIGRSDYGYT
TRBJ1-6 | - | TRBV30 | 14 | AWSVEDSSYNSPLH
TRBJ2-2 | - | TRBV27 | 11 | ASSTSATGELF
TRBJ2-3 | - | TRBV7-3 | 13 | ASSPGTATLDTQY
TRBJ2-2 | TRBD2 | TRBV5-1 | 11 | ASSLSGAGELF
TRBJ2-3 | TRBD1 | TRBV5-8 | 14 | ASSFGTGGGTDTQY
TRBJ2-1 | TRBD2 | TRBV3-1/TRBV3-2 | 14 | ASSLMGTSGGYEQF
TRBJ2-1 | - | TRBV10-3 | 15 | AISDPDVRHRYNEQF
TRBJ1-6 | TRBD1 | TRBV5-6 | 14 | ASSLPTQGVRSPLH